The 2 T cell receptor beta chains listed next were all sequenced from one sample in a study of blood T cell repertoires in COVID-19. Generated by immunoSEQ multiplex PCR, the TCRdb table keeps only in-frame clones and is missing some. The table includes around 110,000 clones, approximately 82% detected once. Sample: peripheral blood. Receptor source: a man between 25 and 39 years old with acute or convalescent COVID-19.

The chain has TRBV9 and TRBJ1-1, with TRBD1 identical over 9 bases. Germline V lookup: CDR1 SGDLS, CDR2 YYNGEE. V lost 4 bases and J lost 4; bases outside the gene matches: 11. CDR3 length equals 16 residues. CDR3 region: CASSPWGTGSSTEAFF. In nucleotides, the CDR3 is TGTGCCAGCAGCCCCTGGGGGACAGGGAGTAGCACTGAAGCTTTCTTT.

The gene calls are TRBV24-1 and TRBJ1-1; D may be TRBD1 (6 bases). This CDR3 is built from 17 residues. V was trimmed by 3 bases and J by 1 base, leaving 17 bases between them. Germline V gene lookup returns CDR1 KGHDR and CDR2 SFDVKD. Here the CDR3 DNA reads TGTGCCACCAGTGATCTGATTTCCGTAGGGGGGAACACTGAAGCTTTCTTT. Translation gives CATSDLISVGGNTEAFF.